This T cell receptor (beta chain) was captured by sequencing in a study of shared clonotypes between healthy human individuals. CDR1 SGHVS and CDR2 FQNEAQ come from the germline V gene. The V and J ends lost 5 bases and 5 bases, in that order; junction bases with no gene match: 12. The CDR3 consists of 17 residues. Tens of thousands of T cell genomes, or 300 to 350 ng DNA, went into unsorted PBMC replicate PCRs. The data were produced by immunoSEQ multiplex PCR, yet TCRdb's version contains in-frame clones alone and is incomplete. The table has under 600,000 clones, 75% to 80% seen once. This sequence joins TRBV7-8 and TRBJ1-5; 10 nucleotides align to TRBD1. Sequencing used PBMCs. The receptor was derived from a woman between 40 and 55 years old in good health. Some clones in this sample may be carry-over from other donors' samples. DNA of the CDR3: TGTGCCAGCAGCCCTCCTCGGACAGGGGGTATGTATCAGCCCCAGCATTTT. Protein sequence: CASSPPRTGGMYQPQHF.